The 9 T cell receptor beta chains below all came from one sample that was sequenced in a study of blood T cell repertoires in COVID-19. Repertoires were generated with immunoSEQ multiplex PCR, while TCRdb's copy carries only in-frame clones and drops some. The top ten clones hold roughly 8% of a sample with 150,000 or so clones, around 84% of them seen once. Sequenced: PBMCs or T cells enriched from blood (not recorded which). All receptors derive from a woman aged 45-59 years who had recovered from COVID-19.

CDR3 residues: CASSLEGGRLNEQFF. The CDR3 DNA reads TGTGCCAGCAGCTTGGAAGGCGGGAGGCTGAATGAGCAGTTCTTC. The chain is built from TRBV5-4 and TRBJ2-1, with 8 bases matching TRBD2. Per germline, CDR1 SGHNT and CDR2 YYREEE (reference sequence). Trimming at V came to 0 bases and at J to 7 bases, leaving 6 bases not matched to a gene. This CDR3 is 15 amino acids long.

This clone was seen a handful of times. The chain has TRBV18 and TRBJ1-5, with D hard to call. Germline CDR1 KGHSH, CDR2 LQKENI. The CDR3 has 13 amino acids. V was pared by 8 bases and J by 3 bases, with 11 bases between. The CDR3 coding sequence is TGTGCCAGCAGAGGTGGAATCAATCAGCCCCAGCATTTT. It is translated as CASRGGINQPQHF.

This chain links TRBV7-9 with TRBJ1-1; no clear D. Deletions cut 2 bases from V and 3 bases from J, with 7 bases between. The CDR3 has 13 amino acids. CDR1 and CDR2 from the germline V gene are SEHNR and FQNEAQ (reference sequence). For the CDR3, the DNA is TGTGCCAGCAGCTTAACCCGGGACACTGAAGCTTTCTTT. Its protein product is CASSLTRDTEAFF.

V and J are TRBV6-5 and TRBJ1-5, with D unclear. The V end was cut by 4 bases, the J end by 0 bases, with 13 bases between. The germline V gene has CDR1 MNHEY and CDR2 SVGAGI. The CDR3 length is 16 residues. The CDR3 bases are TGTGCCAGCAGTTCCGGGTCTGGGTATAGCAATCAGCCCCAGCATTTT. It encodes CASSSGSGYSNQPQHF.

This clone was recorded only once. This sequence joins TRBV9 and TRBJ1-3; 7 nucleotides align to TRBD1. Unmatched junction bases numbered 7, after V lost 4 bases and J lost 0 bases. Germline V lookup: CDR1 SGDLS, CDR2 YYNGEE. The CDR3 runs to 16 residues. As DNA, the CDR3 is TGTGCCAGCAGCCCCCAAGGGGACAGCTCTGGAAACACCATATATTTT. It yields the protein CASSPQGDSSGNTIYF.

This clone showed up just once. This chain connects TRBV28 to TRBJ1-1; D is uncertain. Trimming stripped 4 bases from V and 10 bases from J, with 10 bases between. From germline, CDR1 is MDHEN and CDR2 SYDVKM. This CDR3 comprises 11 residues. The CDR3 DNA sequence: TGTGCCAGCAGTTCCATTTCCCCAGCTTTCTTT. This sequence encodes CASSSISPAFF.

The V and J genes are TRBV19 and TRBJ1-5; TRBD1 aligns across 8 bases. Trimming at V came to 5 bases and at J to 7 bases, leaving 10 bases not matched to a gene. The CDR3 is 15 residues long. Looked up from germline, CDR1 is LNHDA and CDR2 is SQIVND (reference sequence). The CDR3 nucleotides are TGTGCCAGTAGTCAGTGGACAGGGATGTTCCAGCCCCAGCATTTT. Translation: CASSQWTGMFQPQHF.

The chain's CDR3 is CASSRQQGVHQPQHF. The CDR3 coding sequence is TGTGCCAGCAGCCGTCAACAGGGGGTGCATCAGCCCCAGCATTTT. The rearrangement joins TRBV7-2 to TRBJ1-5; 8 positions agree with TRBD1. CDR3 length equals 15 residues. From germline, CDR1 is SGHTA and CDR2 FQGNSA. Trimming removed 5 bases from V and 5 bases from J; junction bases left unmatched: 8.

For the CDR3, the DNA is TGTGCCAGCAGCTTAGGGTCCGGGGGACGGTACGAGCAGTACTTC. It is translated as CASSLGSGGRYEQYF. This chain joins TRBV7-3 and TRBJ2-7; tentatively, D is TRBD2 (6 bases). V lost 2 bases, J lost 4 bases, and 15 bases lay in between. The CDR3 runs 15 residues. CDR1 is SGHTA and CDR2 is FQGTGA in the germline V gene.